This note documents a single T cell receptor (beta chain) sequence. Its antigen is currently unknown. CDR3 length equals 13 residues. V lost 10 bases and J lost 0, with 10 bases in between. The germline V gene encodes CDR1 ENHRY and CDR2 SYGVKD. Naive CD8 isolation took CD45RO-negative cells positively selected for CCR7 and excluded terminally differentiated effector memory CD45RA+ cells. This sample was taken from a study of shared clonotypes between healthy human individuals. Study details: Each donor contributed plates that comprised three CD4 naive, three CD4 memory, two CD8 naive and one CD8 memory. General study findings and limits: The sampled material consisted only of blood, and tissue repertoires are likely to differ. Non-shared clonotypes had lower generation probabilities than those shared by all four donors.

The DNA input per sorted-subset replicate PCR was 150 to 200 ng, corresponding to around 30,000 T cell genomes. The repertoire was sequenced with immunoSEQ multiplex PCR; TCRdb's copy has only in-frame clones and lacks some. The sample has around 650,000 clones, approximately 96% seen once. The TCR comes from a woman aged 25 to 39 in good health. The sequenced material came from naive CD8+ T cells sorted from blood. This chain joins TRBV10-3 and TRBJ2-1; D is unclear. As DNA, the CDR3 is TGTGCCACCATATCGCCCTCCTACAATGAGCAGTTCTTC. Protein: CATISPSYNEQFF.